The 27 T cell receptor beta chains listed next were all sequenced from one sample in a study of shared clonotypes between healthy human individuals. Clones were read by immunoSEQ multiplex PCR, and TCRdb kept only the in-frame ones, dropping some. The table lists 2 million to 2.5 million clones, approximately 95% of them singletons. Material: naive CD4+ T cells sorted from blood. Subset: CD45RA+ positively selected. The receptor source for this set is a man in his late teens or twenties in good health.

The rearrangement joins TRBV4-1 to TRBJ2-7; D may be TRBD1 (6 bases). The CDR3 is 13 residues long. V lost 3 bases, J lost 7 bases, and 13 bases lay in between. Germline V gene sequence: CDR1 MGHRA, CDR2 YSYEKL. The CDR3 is CASSHLTTGEQYF. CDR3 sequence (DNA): TGCGCCAGCAGCCACCTCACCACAGGGGAGCAGTACTTC.

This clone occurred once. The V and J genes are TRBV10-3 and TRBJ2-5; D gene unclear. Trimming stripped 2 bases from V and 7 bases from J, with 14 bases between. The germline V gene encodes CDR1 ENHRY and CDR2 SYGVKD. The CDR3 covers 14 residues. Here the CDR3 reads CAISEPKEVGTQYF. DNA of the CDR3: TGTGCCATCAGTGAGCCCAAAGAAGTTGGGACCCAGTACTTC.

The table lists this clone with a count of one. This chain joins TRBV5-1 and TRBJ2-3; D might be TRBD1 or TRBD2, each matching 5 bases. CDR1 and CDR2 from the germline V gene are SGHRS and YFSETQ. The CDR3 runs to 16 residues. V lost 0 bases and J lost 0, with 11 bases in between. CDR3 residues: CASSLAGTVSTDTQYF. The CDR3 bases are TGCGCCAGCAGCTTGGCGGGGACGGTTAGCACAGATACGCAGTATTTT.

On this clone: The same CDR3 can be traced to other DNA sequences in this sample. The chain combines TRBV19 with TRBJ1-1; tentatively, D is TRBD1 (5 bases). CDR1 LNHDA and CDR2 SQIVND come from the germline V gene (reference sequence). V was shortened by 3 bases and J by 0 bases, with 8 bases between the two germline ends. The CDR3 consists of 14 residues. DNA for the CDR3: TGTGCCAGTAGTATCGGGGGGATGAACACTGAAGCTTTCTTT. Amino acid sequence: CASSIGGMNTEAFF.

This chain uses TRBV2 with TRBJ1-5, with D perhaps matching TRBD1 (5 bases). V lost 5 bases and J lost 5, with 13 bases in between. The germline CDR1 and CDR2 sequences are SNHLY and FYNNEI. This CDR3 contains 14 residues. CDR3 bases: TGTGCCAGCAGTTTAAGGGGTGGTGATCAGCCCCAGCATTTT. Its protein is CASSLRGGDQPQHF.

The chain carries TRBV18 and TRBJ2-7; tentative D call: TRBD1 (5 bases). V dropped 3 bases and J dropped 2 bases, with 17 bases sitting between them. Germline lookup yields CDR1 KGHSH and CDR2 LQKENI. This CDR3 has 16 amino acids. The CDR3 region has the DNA TGTGCCAGCTCACCCCCCGGACACCTAATTACCTACGAGCAGTACTTC. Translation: CASSPPGHLITYEQYF.

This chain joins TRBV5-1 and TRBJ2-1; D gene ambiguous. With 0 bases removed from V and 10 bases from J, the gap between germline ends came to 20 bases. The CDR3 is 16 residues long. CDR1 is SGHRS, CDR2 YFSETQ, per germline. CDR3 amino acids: CASSLASLRSDLEQFF. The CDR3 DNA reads TGCGCCAGCAGCTTGGCCAGTTTGAGGAGCGACCTCGAGCAGTTCTTC.

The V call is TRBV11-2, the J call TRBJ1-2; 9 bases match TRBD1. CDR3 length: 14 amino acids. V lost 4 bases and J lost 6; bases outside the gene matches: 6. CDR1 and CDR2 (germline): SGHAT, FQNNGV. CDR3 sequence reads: CASSSPGQGHGYTF. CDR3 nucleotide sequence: TGTGCCAGCAGCTCCCCGGGACAGGGTCATGGCTACACCTTC.

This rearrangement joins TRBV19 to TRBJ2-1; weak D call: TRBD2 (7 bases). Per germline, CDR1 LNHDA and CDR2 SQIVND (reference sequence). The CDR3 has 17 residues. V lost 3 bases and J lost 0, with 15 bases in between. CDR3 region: CASSIWLADSSYNEQFF. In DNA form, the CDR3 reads TGTGCCAGTAGTATTTGGCTAGCGGACAGCTCCTACAATGAGCAGTTCTTC. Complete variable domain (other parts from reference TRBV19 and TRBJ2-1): DGGITQSPKYLFRKEGQNVTLSCEQNLNHDAMYWYRQDPGQGLRLIYYSQIVNDFQKGDIAEGYSVSREKKESFPLTVTSAQKNPTAFYLCASSIWLADSSYNEQFFGPGTRLTVL.

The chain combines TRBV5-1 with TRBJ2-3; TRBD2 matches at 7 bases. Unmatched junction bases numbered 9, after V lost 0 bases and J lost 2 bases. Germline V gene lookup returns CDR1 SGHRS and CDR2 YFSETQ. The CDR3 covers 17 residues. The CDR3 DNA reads TGCGCCAGCAGCTTGGAGGCTAGCGGAGTAACCACAGATACGCAGTATTTT. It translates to CASSLEASGVTTDTQYF.

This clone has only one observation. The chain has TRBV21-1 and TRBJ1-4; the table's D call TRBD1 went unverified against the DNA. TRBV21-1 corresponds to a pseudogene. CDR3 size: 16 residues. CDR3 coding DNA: TGTGCCAGCAGCAAAGCGGATGGGACAGGGAATGAAAAACTGTTTTTT. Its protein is CASSKADGTGNEKLFF.

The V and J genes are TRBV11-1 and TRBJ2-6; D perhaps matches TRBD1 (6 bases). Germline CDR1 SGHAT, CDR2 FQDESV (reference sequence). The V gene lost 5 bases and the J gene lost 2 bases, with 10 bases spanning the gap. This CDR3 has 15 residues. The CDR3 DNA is TGTGCCAGCAGCACACAGGGCGCTGGGGCCAACGTCCTGACTTTC. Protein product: CASSTQGAGANVLTF. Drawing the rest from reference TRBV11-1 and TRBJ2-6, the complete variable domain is EAEVAQSPRYKITEKSQAVAFWCDPISGHATLYWYRQILGQGPELLVQFQDESVVDDSQLPKDRFSAERLKGVDSTLKIQPAELGDSAMYLCASSTQGAGANVLTFGAGSRLTVL.

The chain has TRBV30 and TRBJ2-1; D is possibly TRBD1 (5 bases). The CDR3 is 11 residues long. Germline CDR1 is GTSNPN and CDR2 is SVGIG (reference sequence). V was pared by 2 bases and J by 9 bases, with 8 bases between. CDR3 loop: CAWSSRVEQFF. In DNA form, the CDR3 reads TGTGCCTGGAGTTCCAGGGTTGAGCAGTTCTTC.

The CDR3 reads CASSESGWGGEQYF. The CDR3, as DNA: TGTGCCAGCAGTGAATCAGGCTGGGGGGGCGAGCAGTACTTC. J is TRBJ2-7 and V is TRBV25-1; 7 bases align to TRBD2. The CDR3 extends over 14 amino acids. The germline gives CDR1 MGHDK, CDR2 SYGVNS. J gave up 6 bases and V 1 base, and 6 bases lay outside the gene matches.

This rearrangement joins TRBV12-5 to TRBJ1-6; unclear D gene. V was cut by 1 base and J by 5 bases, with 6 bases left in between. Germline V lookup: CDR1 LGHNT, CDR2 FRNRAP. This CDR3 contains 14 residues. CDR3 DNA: TGTGCTAGTGGTTTGGGGACGGATAATTCACCCCTCCACTTT. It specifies CASGLGTDNSPLHF.

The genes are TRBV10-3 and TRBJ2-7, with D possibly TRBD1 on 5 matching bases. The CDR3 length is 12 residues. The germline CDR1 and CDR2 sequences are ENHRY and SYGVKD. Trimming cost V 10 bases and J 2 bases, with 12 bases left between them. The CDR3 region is CATKDTAYEQYF. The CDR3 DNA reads TGTGCCACAAAGGACACCGCCTACGAGCAGTACTTC.

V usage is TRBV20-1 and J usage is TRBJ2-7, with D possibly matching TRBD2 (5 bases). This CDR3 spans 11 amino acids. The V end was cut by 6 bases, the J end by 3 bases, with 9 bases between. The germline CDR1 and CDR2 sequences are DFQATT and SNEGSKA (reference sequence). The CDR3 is CSAGEGYEQYF. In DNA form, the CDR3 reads TGCAGTGCCGGAGAGGGCTACGAGCAGTACTTC.

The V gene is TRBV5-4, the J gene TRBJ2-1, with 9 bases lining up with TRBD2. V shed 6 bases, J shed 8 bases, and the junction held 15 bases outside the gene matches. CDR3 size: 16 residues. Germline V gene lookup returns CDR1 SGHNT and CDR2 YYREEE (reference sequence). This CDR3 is CASIRESGVAGDEQFF. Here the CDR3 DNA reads TGTGCCAGCATCCGTGAATCAGGGGTAGCGGGGGATGAGCAGTTCTTC.

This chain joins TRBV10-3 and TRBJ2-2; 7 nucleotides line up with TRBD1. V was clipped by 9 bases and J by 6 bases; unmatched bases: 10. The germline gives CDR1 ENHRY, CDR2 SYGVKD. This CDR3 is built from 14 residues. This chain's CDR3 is CAMWSTQGPGELFF. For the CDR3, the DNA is TGTGCCATGTGGTCAACACAGGGGCCCGGGGAGCTGTTTTTT.

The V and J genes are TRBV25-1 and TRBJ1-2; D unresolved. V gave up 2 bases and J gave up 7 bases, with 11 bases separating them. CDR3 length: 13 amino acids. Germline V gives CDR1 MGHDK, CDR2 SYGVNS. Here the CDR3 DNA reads TGTGCCAGCAGTGAAAGTCTGTCCGGTGGCTACACCTTC. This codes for CASSESLSGGYTF.

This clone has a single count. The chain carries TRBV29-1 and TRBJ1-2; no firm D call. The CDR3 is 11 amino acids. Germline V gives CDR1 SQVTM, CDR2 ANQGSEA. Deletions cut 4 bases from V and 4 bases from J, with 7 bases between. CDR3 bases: TGCAGCGTTGCTGGCGGCTATGGCTACACCTTC. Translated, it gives CSVAGGYGYTF.

CDR3 sequence: CATKLGRGLQETQYF. CDR3 nucleotide sequence: TGTGCCACCAAACTTGGCAGGGGGCTGCAAGAGACCCAGTACTTC. The chain employs TRBV27 and TRBJ2-5; 8 nucleotides line up with TRBD1. The trim removed 10 bases at V and 2 bases at J, leaving 12 bases unmatched. CDR3 length equals 15 residues. Germline CDR1 is MNHEY and CDR2 is SMNVEV (reference sequence).

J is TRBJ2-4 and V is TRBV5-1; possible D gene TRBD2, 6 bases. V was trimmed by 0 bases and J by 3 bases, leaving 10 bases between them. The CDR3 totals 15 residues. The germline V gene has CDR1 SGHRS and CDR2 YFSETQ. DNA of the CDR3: TGCGCCAGCAGCTTGGAGGGGACTGGCAAAAACATTCAGTACTTC. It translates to CASSLEGTGKNIQYF.

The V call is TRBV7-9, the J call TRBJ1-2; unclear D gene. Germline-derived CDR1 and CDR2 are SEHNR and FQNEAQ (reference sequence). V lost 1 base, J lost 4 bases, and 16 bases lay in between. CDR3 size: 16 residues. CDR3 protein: CASSLVNRGATYGYTF. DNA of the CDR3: TGTGCCAGCAGCTTAGTAAATAGAGGCGCGACCTATGGCTACACCTTC.

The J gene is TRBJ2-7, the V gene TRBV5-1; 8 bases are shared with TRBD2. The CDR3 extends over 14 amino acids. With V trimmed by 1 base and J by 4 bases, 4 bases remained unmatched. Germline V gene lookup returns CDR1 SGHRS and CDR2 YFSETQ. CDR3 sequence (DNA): TGCGCCAGCAGCTTGCATAGCGGGACTTACGAGCAGTACTTC. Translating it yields CASSLHSGTYEQYF.

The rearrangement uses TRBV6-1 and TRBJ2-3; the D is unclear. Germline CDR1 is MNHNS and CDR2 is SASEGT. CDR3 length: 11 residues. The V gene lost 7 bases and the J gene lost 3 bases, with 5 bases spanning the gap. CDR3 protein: CASMVTDTQYF. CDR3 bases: TGTGCCAGCATGGTAACAGATACGCAGTATTTT.

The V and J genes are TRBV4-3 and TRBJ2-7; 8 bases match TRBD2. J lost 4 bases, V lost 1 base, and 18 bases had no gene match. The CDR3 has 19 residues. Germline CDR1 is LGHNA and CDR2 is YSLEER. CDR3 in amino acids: CASSQGVKWREVALYEQYF. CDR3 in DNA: TGCGCCAGCAGCCAAGGGGTGAAGTGGCGGGAGGTCGCCCTTTACGAGCAGTACTTC.